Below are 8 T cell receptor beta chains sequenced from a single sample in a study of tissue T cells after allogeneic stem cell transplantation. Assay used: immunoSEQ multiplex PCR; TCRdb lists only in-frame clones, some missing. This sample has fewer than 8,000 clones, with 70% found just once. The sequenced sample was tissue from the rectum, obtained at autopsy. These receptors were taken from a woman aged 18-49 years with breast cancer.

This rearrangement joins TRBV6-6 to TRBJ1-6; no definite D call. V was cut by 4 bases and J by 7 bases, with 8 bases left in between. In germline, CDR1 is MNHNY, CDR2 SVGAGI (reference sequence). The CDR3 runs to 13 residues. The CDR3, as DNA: TGTGCCAGCAGTTCGGTAGCGAATTCACCCCTCCACTTT. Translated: CASSSVANSPLHF.

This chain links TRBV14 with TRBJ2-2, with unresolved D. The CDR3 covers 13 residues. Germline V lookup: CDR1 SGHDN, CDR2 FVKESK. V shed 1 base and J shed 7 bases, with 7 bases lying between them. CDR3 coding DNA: TGTGCCAGCAGCCAAGTTGCTTTCGGGGAGCTGTTTTTT. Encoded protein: CASSQVAFGELFF.

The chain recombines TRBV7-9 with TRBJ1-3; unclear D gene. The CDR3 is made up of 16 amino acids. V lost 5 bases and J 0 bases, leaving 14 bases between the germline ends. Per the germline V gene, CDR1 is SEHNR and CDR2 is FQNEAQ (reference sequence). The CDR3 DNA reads TGTGCCAGCAGCCTAAGACACCGAGACTCTGGAAACACCATATATTTT. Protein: CASSLRHRDSGNTIYF.

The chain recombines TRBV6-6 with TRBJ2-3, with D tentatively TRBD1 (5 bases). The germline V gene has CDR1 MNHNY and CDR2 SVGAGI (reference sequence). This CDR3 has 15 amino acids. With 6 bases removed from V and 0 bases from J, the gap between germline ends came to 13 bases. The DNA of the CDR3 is TGTGCCAGCAGCTACCAGGGCAGTAGCACAGATACGCAGTATTTT. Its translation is CASSYQGSSTDTQYF.

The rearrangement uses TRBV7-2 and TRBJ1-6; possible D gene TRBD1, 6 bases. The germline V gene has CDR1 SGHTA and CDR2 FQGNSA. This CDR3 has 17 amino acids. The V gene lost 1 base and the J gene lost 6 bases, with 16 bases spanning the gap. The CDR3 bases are TGTGCCAGCAGCTTAGAGGGGGGCGCCTTGATTAATTCACCCCTCCACTTT. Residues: CASSLEGGALINSPLHF.

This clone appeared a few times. CDR3 nucleotide sequence: TGTGCCAGCAGCCAAGACCCCCTTGACAGGGGGCTAAATTCACCCCTCCACTTT. Translating it yields CASSQDPLDRGLNSPLHF. This sequence joins TRBV3-1 (or the pseudogene TRBV3-2) and TRBJ1-6, with 10 positions matching TRBD1. CDR1 LGHDT and CDR2 YNNKEL come from the germline V gene (reference sequence). V trimming: 0 bases; J trimming: 7 bases; junction bases outside the gene matches: 9. The CDR3 consists of 18 residues.

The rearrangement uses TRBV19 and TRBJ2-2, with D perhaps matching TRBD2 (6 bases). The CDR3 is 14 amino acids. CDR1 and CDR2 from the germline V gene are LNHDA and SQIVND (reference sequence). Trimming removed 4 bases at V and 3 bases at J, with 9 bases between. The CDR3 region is CASSKGLDTGELFF. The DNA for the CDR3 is TGTGCCAGTAGTAAGGGACTGGACACCGGGGAGCTGTTTTTT.

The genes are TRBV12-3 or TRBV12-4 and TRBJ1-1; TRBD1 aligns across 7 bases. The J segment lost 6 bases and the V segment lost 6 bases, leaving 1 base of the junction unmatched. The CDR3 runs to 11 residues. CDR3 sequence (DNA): TGTGCCAGCAGCAGGGGGGCTGAAGCTTTCTTT. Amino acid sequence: CASSRGAEAFF.